One and the same sample provided the 10 T cell receptor beta chains below, sequenced in a study of beta chain features in type 1 diabetes. Their cognate antigens are unknown. The investigators reverse transcribed all of the isolated RNA, so they sequenced expressed TCRB transcripts. Sequenced by immunoSEQ multiplex PCR; TCRdb stores in-frame clones only, minus some. The sample records some 270,000 clones, about a tenth being singletons. General study points: TCRB CDR3 length was moderately but significantly reduced in all four CD4+ subsets of Type 1 diabetes patients.

Sample: naive CD4+ T cells from blood. The origin of the receptors is a man aged 25 to 45 with type 1 diabetes.

This chain links TRBV28 with TRBJ2-7, with TRBD2 as a possible D gene (6 bases). The V end lost 7 bases, the J end lost 0 bases, and 10 bases lay between the germline ends. This CDR3 region has 13 residues. Germline V gene data show CDR1 as MDHEN and CDR2 as SYDVKM. CDR3 nucleotides: TGTGCCAGCATGCCGGGGGACTCCTACGAGCAGTACTTC. Its protein product is CASMPGDSYEQYF.

V and J are TRBV5-1 and TRBJ2-1, with D possibly matching TRBD1 (6 bases). V lost 5 bases and J lost 6, with 12 bases in between. This CDR3 is built from 13 residues. CDR1 is SGHRS, CDR2 YFSETQ, per germline. This chain's CDR3 is CASSSQGSNEQFF. CDR3 in DNA: TGCGCCAGCAGTTCCCAGGGGAGCAATGAGCAGTTCTTC.

This clone showed up just a few times. CDR3 sequence (DNA): TGTGCCAGCAGCGGCCGGGACAGGGAAGAGACCCAGTACTTC. Its protein is CASSGRDREETQYF. The genes are TRBV9 and TRBJ2-5; 9 nucleotides match TRBD1. The V gene's germline CDR1 is SGDLS and CDR2 YYNGEE. V gave up 3 bases and J gave up 3 bases; unmatched junction bases: 3. CDR3 size: 14 residues.

The chain recombines TRBV7-9 with TRBJ2-2; tentatively, D is TRBD2 (5 bases). Germline V gene data show CDR1 as SEHNR and CDR2 as FQNEAQ (reference sequence). Trimming shortened V by 11 bases and J by 1 base, and 14 bases separated the two germline ends. CDR3 size: 14 residues. The CDR3 region has the DNA TGTGCCGGAGGAACTCCAGGGAACACCGGGGAGCTGTTTTTT. Protein sequence: CAGGTPGNTGELFF. Combining the CDR3 with reference TRBV7-9 and TRBJ2-2 gives the whole variable domain DTGVSQNPRHKITKRGQNVTFRCDPISEHNRLYWYRQTLGQGPEFLTYFQNEAQLEKSRLLSDRFSAERPKGSFSTLEIQRTEQGDSAMYLCAGGTPGNTGELFFGEGSRLTVL.

This clone came up a few times. This chain uses TRBV11-2 with TRBJ2-3; 8 nucleotides align to TRBD1. Trimming at V came to 5 bases and at J to 7 bases, leaving 11 bases not matched to a gene. The V gene's germline CDR1 is SGHAT and CDR2 FQNNGV. The length of the CDR3 is 15 residues. In nucleotides, the CDR3 is TGTGCCAGCAGCCCACTCAGGGGGCGCGTAAATACGCAGTATTTT. Translating gives CASSPLRGRVNTQYF.

V gene TRBV18 combines with J gene TRBJ2-5; D not certain. Germline V gene sequence: CDR1 KGHSH, CDR2 LQKENI. This CDR3 has 16 residues. V was pared by 3 bases and J by 0 bases, with 14 bases between. The CDR3 coding sequence is TGTGCCAGCTCACCCCTAGAGACTGCTTACCAAGAGACCCAGTACTTC. It specifies CASSPLETAYQETQYF.

This sequence joins TRBV9 and TRBJ2-1; perhaps TRBD1 as D (8 bases). The germline V and J ends were trimmed by 0 bases and 2 bases, with 15 bases remaining between them. The CDR3 has 17 amino acids. Germline CDR1 is SGDLS and CDR2 is YYNGEE. Written as DNA, the CDR3 is TGTGCCAGCAGCGTAGACATTACAGGGGGGGCCTACAATGAGCAGTTCTTC. This encodes CASSVDITGGAYNEQFF.

Only a few counts were recorded for this clone. The rearrangement links TRBV5-1 to TRBJ1-2, with a possible D match to TRBD1 (6 bases). This CDR3 spans 14 amino acids. V lost 0 bases and J 3 bases, leaving 9 bases between the germline ends. Germline values: CDR1 SGHRS, CDR2 YFSETQ. The CDR3 protein is CASSLVSGDYGYTF. Here the CDR3 DNA reads TGCGCCAGCAGCTTGGTATCAGGGGACTATGGCTACACCTTC.

A note on this clone: Other DNA sequences in the same sample also yield this CDR3. The chain joins TRBV2 to TRBJ1-5; weak D call: TRBD1 (5 bases). The ends were cut back, 5 bases at V and 4 bases at J, with 9 bases in the middle. This CDR3 comprises 13 residues. Germline V gives CDR1 SNHLY, CDR2 FYNNEI. The CDR3 spells CASSRQPNQPQHF. The CDR3 bases are TGTGCCAGCAGTAGACAGCCAAATCAGCCCCAGCATTTT.

This clone was found a few times. This rearrangement joins TRBV28 to TRBJ2-3; the D gene is possibly TRBD1 (5 bases). In germline, CDR1 is MDHEN, CDR2 SYDVKM. Trimming took off 7 bases at V and 1 base at J, with 18 bases between the two ends. This CDR3 has 16 amino acids. CDR3 region: CASTTSASTGTDTQYF. CDR3 coding DNA: TGTGCCAGCACGACCAGTGCCTCGACAGGCACAGATACGCAGTATTTT.